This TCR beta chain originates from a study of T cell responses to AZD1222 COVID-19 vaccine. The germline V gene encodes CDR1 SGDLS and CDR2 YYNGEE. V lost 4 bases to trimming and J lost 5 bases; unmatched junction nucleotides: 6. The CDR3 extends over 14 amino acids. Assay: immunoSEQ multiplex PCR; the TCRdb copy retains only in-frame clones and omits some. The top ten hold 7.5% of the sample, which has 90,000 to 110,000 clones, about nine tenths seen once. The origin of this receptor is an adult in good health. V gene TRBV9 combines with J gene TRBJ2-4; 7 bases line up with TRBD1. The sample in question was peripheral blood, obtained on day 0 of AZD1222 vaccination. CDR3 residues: CASSLGQPQNIQYF. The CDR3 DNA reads TGTGCCAGCAGCCTGGGACAGCCCCAAAACATTCAGTACTTC.